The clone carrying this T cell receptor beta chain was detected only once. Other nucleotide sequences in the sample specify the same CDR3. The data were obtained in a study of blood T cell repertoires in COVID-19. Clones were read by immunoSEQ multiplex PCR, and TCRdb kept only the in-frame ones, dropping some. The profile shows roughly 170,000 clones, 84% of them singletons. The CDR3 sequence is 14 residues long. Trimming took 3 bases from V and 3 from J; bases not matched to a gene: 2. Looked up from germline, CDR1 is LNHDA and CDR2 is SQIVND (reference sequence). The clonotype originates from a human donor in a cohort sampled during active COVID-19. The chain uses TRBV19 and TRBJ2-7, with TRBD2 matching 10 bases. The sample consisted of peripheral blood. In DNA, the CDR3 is TGTGCCAGTAGTATTCTAGCGGGGGACTACGAGCAGTACTTC. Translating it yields CASSILAGDYEQYF.